The next 2 T cell receptor beta chains were all read from a single sample in a study of T cells after yellow fever vaccination. TCRdb reprocessed the 5' RACE reads with MiXCR, giving one entry per CDR3 protein. This table has about 340,000 distinct CDR3 sequences, roughly an eighth appearing once. This sample comprised CD4+ T cells sorted from PBMCs, obtained 15 days after the yellow fever booster vaccination. These receptor sequences come from a man aged 18 to 29 who received the YFV17D yellow fever vaccine.

This clonotype was picked up a small number of times. The rearrangement uses TRBV5-1 and TRBJ2-1, with TRBD2 matching over 11 bases. With V trimmed by 0 bases and J by 6 bases, 5 bases remained unmatched. Germline CDR1 and CDR2: SGHRS and YFSETQ. The CDR3 consists of 16 residues. The CDR3 DNA sequence: TGCGCCAGCAGCTTGGCCCGACTAGCGGGGATCAATGAGCAGTTCTTC. This codes for CASSLARLAGINEQFF. The whole variable domain, filled in from reference TRBV5-1 and TRBJ2-1, reads KAGVTQTPRYLIKTRGQQVTLSCSPISGHRSVSWYQQTPGQGLQFLFEYFSETQRNKGNFPGRFSGRQFSNSRSEMNVSTLELGDSALYLCASSLARLAGINEQFFGPGTRLTVL.

This clonotype has only a few counts. This chain links TRBV5-4 with TRBJ2-2; perhaps D is TRBD1 or TRBD2 (5 bases each). This CDR3 spans 14 amino acids. V was pared by 3 bases and J by 7 bases, with 13 bases between. Germline-derived CDR1 and CDR2 are SGHNT and YYREEE (reference sequence). This chain's CDR3 is CASSYLRDGGELFF. DNA of the CDR3: TGTGCCAGCAGCTACCTCCGGGACGGCGGGGAGCTGTTTTTT.